Sequencing of this TCR beta chain was carried out in a study of CD8+ T cells in alopecia areata. About the research overall: The drug, oral tofacitinib, was given to treated patients at 5 to 10 mg twice daily. Once tofacitinib had been taken for 6 to 18 months, 6 months off drug followed. Findings and limits, study-wide: Normal skin contains resident alphabeta T cells, and these are also sequenced in scalp samples.

The CDR3 sequence is 15 residues long. V shed 3 bases and J shed 3 bases, with 14 bases lying between them. Germline V gene sequence: CDR1 SGHAT, CDR2 FQNNGV. Researchers gathered lesional scalp punch biopsies and peripheral blood from patients with alopecia areata. This clone showed up just a few times. The antigen is unknown. cDNA reverse transcribed from extracted RNA served as the sequencing template. The assay was immunoSEQ multiplex PCR, and TCRdb's table has in-frame clones only and misses some. The sample lists more than 150,000 clones, around half occurring once. This chain joins TRBV11-2 and TRBJ1-2; the D gene is possibly TRBD1 (5 bases). Sequencing was performed on CD8+ T cells sorted from blood, taken at week 0. The TCR originated in a human donor with alopecia areata. In nucleotides, the CDR3 is TGTGCCAGCAGCTTCGGGTCAGGGAAGTACTATGGCTACACCTTC. It is translated as CASSFGSGKYYGYTF.